One and the same sample provided the 19 T cell receptor beta chains below, sequenced in a study of T-cell reconstitution after alpha-beta-depleted transplantation in children. The TCRbeta library incorporated unique molecular identifiers. TCRdb re-called the PCR reads through MiXCR, storing one row per CDR3 protein. The data show hundreds of thousands of distinct CDR3 sequences, roughly 15% seen once. This material consisted of PBMCs, mostly from graft donor cells, taken 360 days after TCRalphabeta/CD19-depleted stem cell transplant. These TCRs come from a male patient between 5 and 17 years old who had a stem cell transplant for acute lymphoblastic leukemia, so the T cells may come from the graft donor.

The V gene is TRBV7-7, the J gene TRBJ2-2; 8 positions agree with TRBD2. The CDR3 runs to 16 residues. CDR1 is SSHAT and CDR2 is FNYEAQ in the germline V gene (reference sequence). V dropped 0 bases and J dropped 4; count of bases not matched to a gene: 4. CDR3 region: CASSLAASGPTGELFF. The CDR3 coding sequence is TGTGCCAGCAGCTTAGCGGCTAGCGGGCCCACCGGGGAGCTGTTTTTT. Based on the CDR3 plus reference TRBV7-7 and TRBJ2-2, the full variable domain is GAGVSQSPRYKVTKRGQDVTLRCDPISSHATLYWYQQALGQGPEFLTYFNYEAQPDKSGLPSDRFSAERPEGSISTLTIQRTEQRDSAMYRCASSLAASGPTGELFFGEGSRLTVL.

This clonotype was picked up many times. The CDR3 coding sequence is TGTGCCAGCAGCTTAGTTCAGCGGGAGGGGAGGCAAGAGACCCAGTACTTC. Protein sequence: CASSLVQREGRQETQYF. This rearrangement joins TRBV7-8 to TRBJ2-5; 10 positions match TRBD2. This CDR3 comprises 17 residues. The junction had 7 bases not matched to a gene; V was cut back by 1 base and J by 2 bases. From germline, CDR1 is SGHVS and CDR2 FQNEAQ.

This clonotype showed up many times. The J gene is TRBJ1-2, the V gene TRBV5-1; TRBD1 matches 7 bases. Germline trimming cut 4 bases from V and 4 bases from J; bases unmatched to any gene: 4. The CDR3 sequence is 13 residues long. Germline CDR1 SGHRS, CDR2 YFSETQ. CDR3 sequence: CASSIDRVYGYTF. The CDR3 DNA is TGCGCCAGCAGCATCGACAGGGTCTATGGCTACACCTTC. The whole variable domain, remainder taken from reference TRBV5-1 and TRBJ1-2, is KAGVTQTPRYLIKTRGQQVTLSCSPISGHRSVSWYQQTPGQGLQFLFEYFSETQRNKGNFPGRFSGRQFSNSRSEMNVSTLELGDSALYLCASSIDRVYGYTFGSGTRLTVV.

The chain carries TRBV9 and TRBJ1-3, with D perhaps matching TRBD1 (6 bases). Germline CDR1 is SGDLS and CDR2 is YYNGEE. This CDR3 is built from 15 residues. V lost 0 bases to trimming and J lost 4 bases, with 11 bases between them. Here the CDR3 reads CASSVEGGLGNTIYF. The CDR3 region has the DNA TGTGCCAGCAGCGTAGAGGGGGGTCTCGGAAACACCATATATTTT.

The rearrangement links TRBV5-8 to TRBJ2-5; 7 nucleotides agree with TRBD2. After removal of 4 bases from V and 1 base from J, the junction contained 10 bases not matched to a gene. The germline V gene encodes CDR1 SGHTS and CDR2 YDEGEE. This CDR3 has 16 residues. In DNA form, the CDR3 reads TGTGCCAGCAGCGCGGGCGGGGGTCAACTCCAAGAGACCCAGTACTTC. Translating it yields CASSAGGGQLQETQYF.

This clonotype was seen many times. This chain uses TRBV5-1 with TRBJ2-5; D is tentatively TRBD1 or TRBD2 (6 bases each). CDR1 is SGHRS, CDR2 YFSETQ, per germline. This CDR3 has 14 amino acids. The ends were cut back, 1 base at V and 5 bases at J, with 12 bases in the middle. The CDR3 DNA is TGCGCCAGCAGCTTGTACCGGGGGCAGGAGACCCAGTACTTC. Translated: CASSLYRGQETQYF.

The V gene is TRBV7-9, the J gene TRBJ2-3; TRBD2 agrees at 11 bases. The germline V gene encodes CDR1 SEHNR and CDR2 FQNEAQ (reference sequence). The CDR3 totals 16 residues. J lost 1 base, V lost 6 bases, and 6 bases had no gene match. The CDR3 reads CASRPLAGGGTDTQYF. The CDR3 DNA reads TGTGCCAGCAGACCTCTAGCGGGAGGCGGCACAGATACGCAGTATTTT.

The sample holds a few counts of this clonotype. V gene TRBV14 combines with J gene TRBJ2-7; 14 positions match TRBD2. V gave up 3 bases and J gave up 6 bases; unmatched junction bases: 16. The germline V gene has CDR1 SGHDN and CDR2 FVKESK. This CDR3 contains 19 residues. CDR3 residues: CASSHFLGLAGVRPSEQYF. The CDR3 DNA is TGTGCCAGCAGCCATTTCTTGGGACTAGCGGGAGTAAGGCCCTCCGAGCAGTACTTC.

This clonotype was found once. The chain joins TRBV11-2 to TRBJ2-7; D gene ambiguous. The CDR3 loop spans 14 amino acids. V was trimmed by 0 bases and J by 3 bases, leaving 9 bases between them. Germline values: CDR1 SGHAT, CDR2 FQNNGV. In nucleotides, the CDR3 is TGTGCCAGCAGCTTAGAGAGTAGAAACTACGAGCAGTACTTC. Encoded protein: CASSLESRNYEQYF.

The chain is built from TRBV7-9 and TRBJ2-2, with D maybe TRBD1 (5 bases). Trimming took 5 bases from V and 5 from J, leaving 18 bases between them. Germline CDR1 SEHNR, CDR2 FQNEAQ (reference sequence). The CDR3 is made up of 16 amino acids. CDR3 sequence (DNA): TGTGCCAGCAGCCAGCTACAGGTTTCCGGGACCGGGGAGCTGTTTTTT. This codes for CASSQLQVSGTGELFF.

This clonotype was counted only a few times. The chain couples TRBV20-1 to TRBJ2-7; 7 bases are shared with TRBD1. CDR3 size: 13 residues. The germline V gene has CDR1 DFQATT and CDR2 SNEGSKA (reference sequence). V shed 6 bases and J 4 bases; nucleotides not matched to a gene: 9. The CDR3 region is CSAQKDRAYEQYF. The CDR3 DNA reads as TGCAGTGCCCAAAAAGACAGGGCTTACGAGCAGTACTTC.

Only a few counts were recorded for this clonotype. The chain employs TRBV20-1 and TRBJ2-7; 9 bases are a match to TRBD2. Unmatched junction bases numbered 12, after V lost 3 bases and J lost 0 bases. The CDR3 loop spans 17 amino acids. In germline, CDR1 is DFQATT, CDR2 SNEGSKA (reference sequence). The CDR3 reads CSASGLAGKVGSYEQYF. In DNA, the CDR3 is TGCAGTGCTAGTGGTCTAGCGGGAAAGGTCGGCTCCTACGAGCAGTACTTC.

This clonotype was detected ten times or more. As DNA, the CDR3 is TGCAGTGCTAGGGGGACTAGCGGCTCCTACAATGAGCAGTTCTTC. This gives the protein CSARGTSGSYNEQFF. This chain uses TRBV20-1 with TRBJ2-1; 11 bases align to TRBD2. Germline CDR1 is DFQATT and CDR2 is SNEGSKA (reference sequence). The CDR3 loop spans 15 amino acids. Unmatched junction bases numbered 1, after V lost 3 bases and J lost 0 bases.

This rearrangement joins TRBV4-1 to TRBJ2-2; 9 positions agree with TRBD1. This CDR3 has 15 residues. Germline V gene data show CDR1 as MGHRA and CDR2 as YSYEKL. J was trimmed by 9 bases and V by 4 bases; bases with no gene match: 9. CDR3: CASSPGTGFVWELFF. CDR3 DNA sequence: TGCGCCAGCAGCCCCGGGACAGGGTTTGTTTGGGAGCTGTTTTTT.

This clonotype was found a few times. This chain uses TRBV4-1 with TRBJ2-5, with TRBD2 matching over 13 bases. V shed 1 base and J 5 bases; nucleotides not matched to a gene: 4. The CDR3 runs 16 residues. CDR1 is MGHRA and CDR2 is YSYEKL in the germline V gene. The CDR3 sequence: CASSQGLAGGVETQYF. CDR3 DNA: TGCGCCAGCAGCCAAGGACTAGCGGGAGGTGTGGAGACCCAGTACTTC.

J is TRBJ1-4 and V is TRBV11-2; D unclear. The length of the CDR3 is 18 residues. Per germline, CDR1 SGHAT and CDR2 FQNNGV. The V gene lost 4 bases and the J gene lost 0 bases, with 18 bases spanning the gap. CDR3: CASSYPPRATATNEKLFF. The CDR3 DNA is TGTGCCAGCAGCTATCCGCCGAGGGCGACCGCAACTAATGAAAAACTGTTTTTT.

This clonotype was counted ten times or more. The chain employs TRBV12-3 or TRBV12-4 and TRBJ1-6; perhaps TRBD1 as D (5 bases). The CDR3 covers 16 residues. V shed 3 bases and J shed 6 bases, with 15 bases lying between them. The CDR3: CASSLRGGDLNSPLHF. The CDR3 nucleotides are TGTGCCAGCAGTTTGAGGGGTGGGGACCTTAATTCACCCCTCCACTTT.

The chain links TRBV5-5 to TRBJ1-5; 7 positions match TRBD1. V gave up 6 bases and J gave up 4 bases; unmatched junction bases: 4. Looked up from germline, CDR1 is SGHKS and CDR2 is YYEKEE (reference sequence). This CDR3 contains 13 residues. The CDR3 DNA reads TGTGCCAGCAACAGGGGAGGGAATCAGCCCCAGCATTTT. Its translation is CASNRGGNQPQHF.

This chain links TRBV10-3 with TRBJ2-1, with 10 bases aligning to TRBD2. Trimming at V came to 4 bases and at J to 8 bases, leaving 8 bases not matched to a gene. The V gene's germline CDR1 is ENHRY and CDR2 SYGVKD. The CDR3 spans 15 residues. The CDR3 nucleotides read TGTGCCATCAGTGGGGGACTAGCGAATCCCGATGAGCAGTTCTTC. This sequence encodes CAISGGLANPDEQFF.